This entry lists 29 T cell receptor beta chains sequenced from one sample in a study of vaccination effects on CD4 cells after COVID-19. The assay was immunoSEQ multiplex PCR, and TCRdb's table has in-frame clones only and misses some. Of about 33,000 clones listed, 82% are singletons. Before sequencing took place, the ViraFEST assay used viral peptide pools to expand antigen-specific CD4+ T cells. The culture ran for about 10 days, and then CD4+ T cells were isolated. Vaccine administered to participants consisted of two doses of either BNT162b2 or mRNA-1273. Their recognized antigens are unknown. Sequenced material: CD4+ T cells from PBMCs cultured with HCoV-NL63 spike peptides, taken after COVID-19 vaccination. The source of these receptors is a human donor who received a COVID-19 vaccine. Some clones in this sample may be carry-over from other donors' samples.

This chain joins TRBV6-6 and TRBJ2-4; D perhaps matches TRBD2 (6 bases). Trimming removed 5 bases at V and 0 bases at J, with 14 bases between. CDR3 size: 16 residues. Germline V gives CDR1 MNHNY, CDR2 SVGAGI (reference sequence). The CDR3 region is CASSPGLPLAKNIQYF. CDR3 nucleotides: TGTGCCAGCAGTCCGGGACTTCCGCTAGCCAAAAACATTCAGTACTTC.

This sequence joins TRBV19 and TRBJ1-3; D call uncertain. This CDR3 spans 16 amino acids. Germline V gives CDR1 LNHDA, CDR2 SQIVND (reference sequence). Trimming removed 5 bases at V and 0 bases at J, with 14 bases between. The CDR3 sequence is CASSFARPTSGNTIYF. In nucleotides, the CDR3 is TGTGCCAGTAGTTTTGCCCGACCCACCTCTGGAAACACCATATATTTT.

The chain combines TRBV6-5 with TRBJ1-3, with 9 bases aligning to TRBD1. J gave up 3 bases and V 7 bases, and 4 bases lay outside the gene matches. The CDR3 length is 14 residues. Looked up from germline, CDR1 is MNHEY and CDR2 is SVGAGI. Here the CDR3 reads CASTRDRDGNTIYF. CDR3 DNA sequence: TGTGCCAGCACCCGGGACAGGGATGGAAACACCATATATTTT.

The gene calls are TRBV7-3 and TRBJ2-3, with D possibly matching TRBD1 (5 bases). The V gene lost 0 bases and the J gene lost 4 bases, with 5 bases spanning the gap. The CDR3 is made up of 13 amino acids. Looked up from germline, CDR1 is SGHTA and CDR2 is FQGTGA. The CDR3 protein is CASSLTGPDTQYF. CDR3 bases: TGTGCCAGCAGCTTAACGGGGCCAGATACGCAGTATTTT.

The chain employs TRBV6-1 and TRBJ2-5; D is possibly TRBD1 or TRBD2 (5 bases each). The CDR3 contains 15 residues. Trimming removed 3 bases from V and 3 bases from J, with 14 bases in between. The germline V gene has CDR1 MNHNS and CDR2 SASEGT. CDR3 coding DNA: TGTGCCAGCAGTGATCCCGGGACGGGGAAAGAGACCCAGTACTTC. This encodes CASSDPGTGKETQYF.

Only one count was recorded for this clone. This chain connects TRBV28 to TRBJ2-7; D perhaps matches TRBD2 (6 bases). CDR3 size: 12 residues. CDR1 MDHEN and CDR2 SYDVKM come from the germline V gene. V was pared by 3 bases and J by 3 bases, with 6 bases between. The CDR3 here is CASSLGGYEQYV. The CDR3 nucleotides are TGTGCCAGCAGTTTGGGGGGCTACGAGCAGTACGTC.

The chain joins TRBV5-1 to TRBJ2-2; 12 bases align to TRBD2. CDR3 length: 16 residues. V trimming: 6 bases; J trimming: 8 bases; junction bases outside the gene matches: 11. From germline, CDR1 is SGHRS and CDR2 YFSETQ. The CDR3 DNA reads TGCGCCAGCAACCCGGGACTAGCGGGTTCCCCGGGGGAGCTGTTTTTT. Translated, it gives CASNPGLAGSPGELFF.

The CDR3 spells CASPIGQGATYNDLNTEAFF. The CDR3 bases are TGTGCCAGCCCTATCGGACAGGGGGCTACTTACAATGATTTGAACACTGAAGCTTTCTTT. This chain connects TRBV5-8 to TRBJ1-1; 11 bases are shared with TRBD1. Trimming cost V 7 bases and J 0 bases; bases outside gene matches: 20. CDR1 SGHTS and CDR2 YDEGEE come from the germline V gene. This CDR3 has 20 amino acids.

The chain uses TRBV3-1 (or the pseudogene TRBV3-2) and TRBJ2-1; TRBD2 aligns across 9 bases. Germline loops: CDR1 LGHDT, CDR2 YNNKEL (reference sequence). V trimming: 6 bases; J trimming: 7 bases; junction bases outside the gene matches: 4. The CDR3 totals 13 residues. The chain's CDR3 is CASSLSGGNEQFF. CDR3 DNA sequence: TGTGCCAGCAGTCTTAGCGGGGGTAATGAGCAGTTCTTC.

CDR3 DNA: TGCGCCAGCAGCTTAAGGGAGGGGCAAGAGACCCAGTACTTC. Translated, it gives CASSLREGQETQYF. The rearrangement uses TRBV5-1 and TRBJ2-5; 7 bases match TRBD2. Germline CDR1 SGHRS, CDR2 YFSETQ. With 2 bases clipped from V and 2 bases from J, the junction kept 3 bases outside the gene matches. The CDR3 has 14 residues.

The rearrangement links TRBV19 to TRBJ1-1; TRBD1 aligns across 9 bases. Losses at the gene ends were 4 bases for V and 7 bases for J; bases not matched to a gene: 13. Germline CDR1 and CDR2: LNHDA and SQIVND (reference sequence). The CDR3 totals 16 residues. CDR3 loop: CASSTPPGTGTIEAFF. The CDR3, as DNA: TGTGCCAGTAGTACTCCGCCCGGGACAGGGACGATTGAAGCTTTCTTT.

The chain recombines TRBV3-1 (or the pseudogene TRBV3-2) with TRBJ1-6, with a possible D match to TRBD1 (5 bases). CDR1 is LGHDT, CDR2 YNNKEL, per germline (reference sequence). The CDR3 covers 12 residues. The V and J ends lost 1 base and 14 bases respectively, with 9 bases between them. CDR3 DNA sequence: TGTGCCAGCAGCCAAGCGGGGCGCTCCCTCCACTTT. Translating gives CASSQAGRSLHF.

Only a few counts were recorded for this clone. The chain has TRBV18 and TRBJ1-2, with TRBD1 matching 7 bases. Germline lookup yields CDR1 KGHSH and CDR2 LQKENI. The CDR3 consists of 16 residues. Trimming cost V 3 bases and J 5 bases; bases outside gene matches: 12. The chain's CDR3 is CASSPRTDRTLYGYTF. In DNA form, the CDR3 reads TGTGCCAGCTCACCCCGAACGGACAGGACTTTGTATGGCTACACCTTC. Drawing the rest from reference TRBV18 and TRBJ1-2, the complete variable domain is NAGVMQNPRHLVRRRGQEARLRCSPMKGHSHVYWYRQLPEEGLKFMVYLQKENIIDESGMPKERFSAEFPKEGPSILRIQQVVRGDSAAYFCASSPRTDRTLYGYTFGSGTRLTVV.

The CDR3, as DNA: TGTGCCACCAGCGGGGACAGCACAGATACGCAGTATTTT. This sequence encodes CATSGDSTDTQYF. The J gene is TRBJ2-3, the V gene TRBV24-1, with D possibly called TRBD1 or TRBD2 (5 bases each). CDR1 KGHDR and CDR2 SFDVKD come from the germline V gene. This CDR3 comprises 13 residues. The V gene lost 7 bases and the J gene lost 0 bases, with 7 bases spanning the gap.

This clone was found a few times. The V and J genes are TRBV5-4 and TRBJ2-7, with 10 bases that match TRBD1. The CDR3 has 14 amino acids. The trim removed 7 bases at V and 1 base at J, leaving 5 bases unmatched. Germline V gene sequence: CDR1 SGHNT, CDR2 YYREEE (reference sequence). The CDR3 reads CASSLGQGSYEQYV. CDR3 in DNA: TGTGCCAGCTCGTTGGGACAGGGGTCCTACGAGCAGTACGTC.

The chain is built from TRBV18 and TRBJ1-1; 7 positions match TRBD1. The CDR3 totals 14 residues. With 3 bases clipped from V and 4 bases from J, the junction kept 5 bases outside the gene matches. CDR1 and CDR2 from the germline V gene are KGHSH and LQKENI. The CDR3 here is CASSPSGGLTEAFF. The CDR3 bases are TGTGCCAGCTCACCCTCAGGGGGTCTCACTGAAGCTTTCTTT.

This clone was observed a few times. The rearrangement joins TRBV27 to TRBJ1-6, with 7 bases fitting TRBD1. The CDR3 contains 16 residues. The J segment lost 5 bases and the V segment lost 10 bases, leaving 14 bases of the junction unmatched. The V gene's germline CDR1 is MNHEY and CDR2 SMNVEV (reference sequence). The chain's CDR3 is CATSTGTARNNSPLHF. The CDR3 DNA follows: TGTGCCACCTCGACCGGGACAGCAAGAAATAATTCACCCCTCCACTTT.

This clone was recorded once. The chain is built from TRBV6-6 and TRBJ1-5; D gene ambiguous. The CDR3 covers 17 residues. V lost 5 bases and J lost 0, with 17 bases in between. CDR1 and CDR2 (germline): MNHNY, SVGAGI (reference sequence). CDR3 amino acids: CASSPRGEANSNQPQHF. The CDR3 DNA reads as TGTGCCAGCAGTCCCCGCGGGGAGGCCAATAGCAATCAGCCCCAGCATTTT.

In its sample, this clone was seen a few times. CDR3 bases: TGCGCCAGCAGCCCGAGTCTACAGGGGGGCACCGGGGAGCTGTTTTTT. Translating gives CASSPSLQGGTGELFF. V is TRBV4-1 and J is TRBJ2-2; 8 bases match TRBD1. This CDR3 comprises 16 residues. J lost 4 bases, V lost 4 bases, and 8 bases had no gene match. Germline lookup yields CDR1 MGHRA and CDR2 YSYEKL.

The rearrangement links TRBV28 to TRBJ1-3, with 8 bases fitting TRBD1. Losses at the gene ends were 6 bases for V and 3 bases for J; bases not matched to a gene: 10. This CDR3 region has 16 residues. Germline values: CDR1 MDHEN, CDR2 SYDVKM. As DNA, the CDR3 is TGTGCCAGCAGCATCCAGACAGGGGAGGATGGAAACACCATATATTTT. This encodes CASSIQTGEDGNTIYF.

The rearrangement joins TRBV28 to TRBJ1-1; weak D call: TRBD1 (5 bases). The CDR3 is 14 residues long. Germline CDR1 and CDR2: MDHEN and SYDVKM. Trimming cost V 2 bases and J 6 bases, with 13 bases left between them. As DNA, the CDR3 is TGTGCCAGCAGTTTAAGGCAGGGAGGCGCTGAAGCTTTCTTT. Residues: CASSLRQGGAEAFF.

The chain joins TRBV4-1 to TRBJ1-1; 8 nucleotides agree with TRBD1. This CDR3 spans 15 amino acids. Germline lookup yields CDR1 MGHRA and CDR2 YSYEKL. The J segment lost 7 bases and the V segment lost 8 bases, leaving 15 bases of the junction unmatched. This chain's CDR3 is CASGARTGRENEAFF. The DNA of the CDR3 is TGCGCCAGCGGGGCGAGGACAGGGCGGGAAAATGAAGCTTTCTTT.

The chain recombines TRBV5-1 with TRBJ1-5; 7 positions match TRBD1. The V segment lost 5 bases and the J segment 4 bases; nucleotides outside the gene matches: 9. Germline loops: CDR1 SGHRS, CDR2 YFSETQ. This CDR3 contains 15 residues. The CDR3 nucleotides read TGCGCCAGCAGTTTATCCGACAGGGATAATCAGCCCCAGCATTTT. Its translation: CASSLSDRDNQPQHF. Together with reference TRBV5-1 and TRBJ1-5, the CDR3 gives the full variable domain: KAGVTQTPRYLIKTRGQQVTLSCSPISGHRSVSWYQQTPGQGLQFLFEYFSETQRNKGNFPGRFSGRQFSNSRSEMNVSTLELGDSALYLCASSLSDRDNQPQHFGDGTRLSIL.

As concerns this clone: Other DNA variants within this sample encode the same CDR3. CDR3 residues: CASSLDINQPQHF. The DNA for the CDR3 is TGTGCCAGCAGCTTAGACATAAATCAGCCCCAGCATTTT. The chain links TRBV7-2 to TRBJ1-5; no clear D gene. CDR3 length: 13 amino acids. V was trimmed by 1 base and J by 4 bases, leaving 5 bases between them. Germline V gene sequence: CDR1 SGHTA, CDR2 FQGNSA.

This clone turned up a few times. The chain joins TRBV5-1 to TRBJ1-5; no reliable D call. The CDR3 spans 15 residues. V gave up 1 base and J gave up 1 base, with 9 bases separating them. Germline V gives CDR1 SGHRS, CDR2 YFSETQ. The DNA of the CDR3 is TGCGCCAGCAGCTTGTTCGGCCAGAGCAATCAGCCCCAGCATTTT. Its protein product is CASSLFGQSNQPQHF.

The chain uses TRBV7-3 and TRBJ2-2; 11 bases are a match to TRBD2. This CDR3 has 15 amino acids. The germline V gene has CDR1 SGHTA and CDR2 FQGTGA. The J segment lost 8 bases and the V segment lost 5 bases, leaving 7 bases of the junction unmatched. CDR3 sequence reads: CASSLTTSGGGELFF. CDR3 sequence (DNA): TGTGCCAGCAGCCTGACCACTAGCGGGGGAGGGGAGCTGTTTTTT.

This chain joins TRBV2 and TRBJ2-6; 7 bases fit TRBD1. With V trimmed by 11 bases and J by 4 bases, 8 bases remained unmatched. The CDR3 extends over 14 amino acids. The V gene's germline CDR1 is SNHLY and CDR2 FYNNEI. The CDR3 is CAGKQGLGANVLTF. The CDR3 DNA is TGTGCCGGCAAACAGGGGTTGGGGGCCAACGTCCTGACTTTC. The whole variable domain, filled in from reference TRBV2 and TRBJ2-6, reads EPEVTQTPSHQVTQMGQEVILRCVPISNHLYFYWYRQILGQKVEFLVSFYNNEISEKSEIFDDQFSVERPDGSNFTLKIRSTKLEDSAMYFCAGKQGLGANVLTFGAGSRLTVL.

V is TRBV11-3 and J is TRBJ1-1; D perhaps matches TRBD1 (5 bases). This CDR3 is 13 amino acids long. The germline V gene encodes CDR1 SGHNT and CDR2 YENEEA. V lost 5 bases, J lost 4 bases, and 11 bases lay in between. CDR3 region: CASSPSGGTEAFF. In nucleotides, the CDR3 is TGTGCCAGCAGCCCCTCGGGGGGCACTGAAGCTTTCTTT.

The V gene is TRBV10-3, the J gene TRBJ2-2; 12 bases are a match to TRBD1. Germline-derived CDR1 and CDR2 are ENHRY and SYGVKD. This CDR3 has 16 residues. Losses at the gene ends were 5 bases for V and 7 bases for J; bases not matched to a gene: 8. In DNA form, the CDR3 reads TGTGCCATCAGTCTCGGGACAGGGGGCAGTGGCGGGGAGCTGTTTTTT. Translating it yields CAISLGTGGSGGELFF.